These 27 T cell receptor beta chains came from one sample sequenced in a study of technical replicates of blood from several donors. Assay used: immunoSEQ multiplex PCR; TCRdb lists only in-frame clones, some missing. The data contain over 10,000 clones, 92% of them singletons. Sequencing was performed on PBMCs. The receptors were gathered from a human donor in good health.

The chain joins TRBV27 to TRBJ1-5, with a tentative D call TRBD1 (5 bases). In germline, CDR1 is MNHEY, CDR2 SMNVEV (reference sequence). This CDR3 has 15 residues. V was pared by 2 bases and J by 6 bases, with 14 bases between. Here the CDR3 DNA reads TGTGCCAGCAGTTTAAGGGGAGGCAGGACTCAGCCCCAGCATTTT. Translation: CASSLRGGRTQPQHF.

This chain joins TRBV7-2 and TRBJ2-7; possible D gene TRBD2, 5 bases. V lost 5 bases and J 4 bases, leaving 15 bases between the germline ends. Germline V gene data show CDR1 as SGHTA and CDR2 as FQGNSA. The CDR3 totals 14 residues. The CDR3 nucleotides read TGTGCCAGCAGCCCACCGGGGAAAGCGTACGAGCAGTACTTC. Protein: CASSPPGKAYEQYF.

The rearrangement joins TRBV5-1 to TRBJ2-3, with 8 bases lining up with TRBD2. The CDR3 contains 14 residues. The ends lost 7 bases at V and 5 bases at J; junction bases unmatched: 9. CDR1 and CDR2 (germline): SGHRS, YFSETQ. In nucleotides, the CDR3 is TGCGCCAGCGCCCCGGGACTAGTGGTAGATACGCAGTATTTT. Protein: CASAPGLVVDTQYF.

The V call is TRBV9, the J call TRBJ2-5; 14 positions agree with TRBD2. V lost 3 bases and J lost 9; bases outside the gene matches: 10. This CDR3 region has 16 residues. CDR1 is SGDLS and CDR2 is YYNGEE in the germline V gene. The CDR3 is CASSGDLGLAGASQYF. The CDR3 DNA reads TGTGCCAGCAGCGGCGACCTGGGACTAGCGGGAGCCTCCCAGTACTTC.

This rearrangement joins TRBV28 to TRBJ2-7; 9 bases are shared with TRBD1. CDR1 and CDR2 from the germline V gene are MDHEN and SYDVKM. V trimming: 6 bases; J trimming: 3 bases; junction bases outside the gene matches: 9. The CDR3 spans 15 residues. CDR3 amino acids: CASSIPGQGLYEQYF. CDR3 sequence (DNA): TGTGCCAGCAGCATCCCGGGACAGGGACTCTACGAGCAGTACTTC.

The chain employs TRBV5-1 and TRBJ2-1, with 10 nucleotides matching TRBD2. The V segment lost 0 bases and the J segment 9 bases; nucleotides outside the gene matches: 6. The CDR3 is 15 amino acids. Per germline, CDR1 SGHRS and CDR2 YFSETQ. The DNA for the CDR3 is TGCGCCAGCAGCTTGGGGCTAGCGGGAGTTGGTGAGCAGTTCTTC. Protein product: CASSLGLAGVGEQFF.

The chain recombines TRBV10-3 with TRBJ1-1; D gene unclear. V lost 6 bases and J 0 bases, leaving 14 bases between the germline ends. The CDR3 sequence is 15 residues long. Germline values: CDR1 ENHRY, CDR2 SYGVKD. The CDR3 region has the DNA TGTGCCATCAGCCCTCAGGAGGGCATGAACACTGAAGCTTTCTTT. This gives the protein CAISPQEGMNTEAFF.

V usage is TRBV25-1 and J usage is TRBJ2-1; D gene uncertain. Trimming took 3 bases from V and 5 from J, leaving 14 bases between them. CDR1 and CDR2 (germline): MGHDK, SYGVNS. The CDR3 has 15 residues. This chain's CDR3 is CASSEVASINNEQFF. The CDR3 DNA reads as TGTGCCAGCAGTGAGGTGGCATCAATTAACAATGAGCAGTTCTTC.

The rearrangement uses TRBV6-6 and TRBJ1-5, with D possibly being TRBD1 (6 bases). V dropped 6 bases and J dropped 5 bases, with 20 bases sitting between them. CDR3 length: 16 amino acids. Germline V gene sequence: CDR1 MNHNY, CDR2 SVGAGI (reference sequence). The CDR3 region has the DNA TGTGCCAGCAGCCAAAACAGGGCTGGTGGGCATCAGCCCCAGCATTTT. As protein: CASSQNRAGGHQPQHF.

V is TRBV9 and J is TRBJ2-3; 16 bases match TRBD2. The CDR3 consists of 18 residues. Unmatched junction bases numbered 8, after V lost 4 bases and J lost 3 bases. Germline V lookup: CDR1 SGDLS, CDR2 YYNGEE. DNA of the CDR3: TGTGCCAGCAGCTTGGGACTAGCGGGAGGGCTTGCTACAGATACGCAGTATTTT. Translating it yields CASSLGLAGGLATDTQYF.

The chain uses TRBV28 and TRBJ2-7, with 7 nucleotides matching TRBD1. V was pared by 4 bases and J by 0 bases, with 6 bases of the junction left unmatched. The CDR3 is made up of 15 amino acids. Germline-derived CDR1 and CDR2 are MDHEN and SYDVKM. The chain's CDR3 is CASSWTGISSYEQYF. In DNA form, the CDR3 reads TGTGCCAGCAGTTGGACAGGAATAAGCTCCTACGAGCAGTACTTC.

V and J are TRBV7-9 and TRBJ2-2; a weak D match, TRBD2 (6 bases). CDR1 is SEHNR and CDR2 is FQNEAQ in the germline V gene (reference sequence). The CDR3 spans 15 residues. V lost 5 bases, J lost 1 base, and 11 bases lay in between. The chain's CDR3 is CASSPLALNTGELFF. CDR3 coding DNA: TGTGCCAGCAGCCCACTAGCTTTGAACACCGGGGAGCTGTTTTTT.

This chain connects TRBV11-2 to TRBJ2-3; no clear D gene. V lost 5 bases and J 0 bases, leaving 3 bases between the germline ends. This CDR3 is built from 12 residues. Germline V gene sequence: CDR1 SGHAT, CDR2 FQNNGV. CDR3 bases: TGTGCCAGCAGCCCGAGCACAGATACGCAGTATTTT. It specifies CASSPSTDTQYF.

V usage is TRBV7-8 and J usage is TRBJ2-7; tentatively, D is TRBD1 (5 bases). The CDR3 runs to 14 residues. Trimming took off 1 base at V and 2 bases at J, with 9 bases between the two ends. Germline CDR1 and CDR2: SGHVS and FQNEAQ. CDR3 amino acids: CASSLVDSTYEQYF. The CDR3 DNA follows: TGTGCCAGCAGCTTAGTCGACAGCACCTACGAGCAGTACTTC.

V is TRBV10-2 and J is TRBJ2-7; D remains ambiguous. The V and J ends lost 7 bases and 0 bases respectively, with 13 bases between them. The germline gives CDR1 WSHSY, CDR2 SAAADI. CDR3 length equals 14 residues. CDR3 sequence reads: CASTRDTPSYEQYF. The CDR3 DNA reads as TGCGCCAGCACGAGAGACACCCCCTCCTACGAGCAGTACTTC.

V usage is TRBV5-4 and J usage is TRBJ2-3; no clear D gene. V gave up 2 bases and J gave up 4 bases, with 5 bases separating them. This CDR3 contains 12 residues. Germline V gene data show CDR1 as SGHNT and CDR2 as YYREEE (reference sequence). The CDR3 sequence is CASSFTPDTQYF. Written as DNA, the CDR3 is TGTGCCAGCAGCTTCACTCCAGATACGCAGTATTTT.

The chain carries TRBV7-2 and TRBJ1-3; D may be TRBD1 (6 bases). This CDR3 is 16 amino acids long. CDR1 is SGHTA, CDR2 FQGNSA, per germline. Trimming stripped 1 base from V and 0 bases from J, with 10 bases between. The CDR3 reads CASSLVTGFSGNTIYF. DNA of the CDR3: TGTGCCAGCAGCTTAGTCACAGGGTTCTCTGGAAACACCATATATTTT.

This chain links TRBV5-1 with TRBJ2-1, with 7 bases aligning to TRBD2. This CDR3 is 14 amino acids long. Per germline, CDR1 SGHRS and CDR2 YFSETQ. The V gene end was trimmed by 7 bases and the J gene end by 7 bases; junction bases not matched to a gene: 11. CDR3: CASRRAGVRNEQFF. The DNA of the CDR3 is TGCGCCAGCCGGAGGGCGGGAGTTCGGAATGAGCAGTTCTTC.

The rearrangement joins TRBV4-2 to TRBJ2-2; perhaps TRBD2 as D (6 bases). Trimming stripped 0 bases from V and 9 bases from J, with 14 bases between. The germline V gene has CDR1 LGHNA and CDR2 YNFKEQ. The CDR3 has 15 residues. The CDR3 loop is CASSQDVVAARELFF. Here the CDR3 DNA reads TGTGCCAGCAGCCAAGATGTGGTAGCGGCCAGGGAGCTGTTTTTT.

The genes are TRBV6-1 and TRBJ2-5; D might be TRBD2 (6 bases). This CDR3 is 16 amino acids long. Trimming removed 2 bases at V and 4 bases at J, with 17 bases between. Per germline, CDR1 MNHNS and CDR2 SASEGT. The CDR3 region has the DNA TGTGCCAGCAGTGAATTCCTTGGGGGGTTAGGAGAGACCCAGTACTTC. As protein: CASSEFLGGLGETQYF.

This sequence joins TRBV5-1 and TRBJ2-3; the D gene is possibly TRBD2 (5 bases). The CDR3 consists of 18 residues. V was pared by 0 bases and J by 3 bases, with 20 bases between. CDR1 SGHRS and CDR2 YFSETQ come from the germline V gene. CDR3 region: CASSLAGGGGRWTDTQYF. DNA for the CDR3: TGCGCCAGCAGCTTGGCTGGAGGCGGAGGCCGATGGACAGATACGCAGTATTTT. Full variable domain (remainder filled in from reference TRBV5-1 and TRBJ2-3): KAGVTQTPRYLIKTRGQQVTLSCSPISGHRSVSWYQQTPGQGLQFLFEYFSETQRNKGNFPGRFSGRQFSNSRSEMNVSTLELGDSALYLCASSLAGGGGRWTDTQYFGPGTRLTVL.

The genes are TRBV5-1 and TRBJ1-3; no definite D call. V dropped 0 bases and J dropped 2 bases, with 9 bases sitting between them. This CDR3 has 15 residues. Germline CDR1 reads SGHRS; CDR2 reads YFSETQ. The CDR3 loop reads CASSLDDSPGNTIYF. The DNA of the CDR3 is TGCGCCAGCAGCTTGGACGACTCTCCTGGAAACACCATATATTTT.

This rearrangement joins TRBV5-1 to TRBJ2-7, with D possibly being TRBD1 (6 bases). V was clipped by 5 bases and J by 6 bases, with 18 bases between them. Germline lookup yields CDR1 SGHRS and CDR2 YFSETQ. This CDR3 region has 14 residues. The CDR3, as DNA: TGCGCCAGCAGGTCAGGGGACCCTTATGGCGAGCAGTACTTC. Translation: CASRSGDPYGEQYF. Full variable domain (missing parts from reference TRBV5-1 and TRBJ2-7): KAGVTQTPRYLIKTRGQQVTLSCSPISGHRSVSWYQQTPGQGLQFLFEYFSETQRNKGNFPGRFSGRQFSNSRSEMNVSTLELGDSALYLCASRSGDPYGEQYFGPGTRLTVT.

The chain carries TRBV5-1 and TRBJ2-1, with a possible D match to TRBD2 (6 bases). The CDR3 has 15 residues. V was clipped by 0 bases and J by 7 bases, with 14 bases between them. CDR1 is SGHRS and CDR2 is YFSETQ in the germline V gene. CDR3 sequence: CASSLGLGSGNEQFF. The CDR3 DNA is TGCGCCAGCAGCTTGGGTCTCGGGAGTGGGAATGAGCAGTTCTTC.

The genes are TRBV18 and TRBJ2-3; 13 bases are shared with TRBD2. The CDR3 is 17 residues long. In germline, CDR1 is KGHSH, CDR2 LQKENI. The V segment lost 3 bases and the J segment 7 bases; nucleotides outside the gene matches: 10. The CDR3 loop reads CASSPTTSGRAEYTQYF. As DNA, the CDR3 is TGTGCCAGCTCACCTACTACTAGCGGGAGGGCCGAGTATACGCAGTATTTT.

The DNA of the CDR3 is TGTGCCAGCAGCTTATACCGGACTAGCGGGAGAGTAAACACCGGGGAGCTGTTTTTT. Its protein is CASSLYRTSGRVNTGELFF. The chain recombines TRBV7-2 with TRBJ2-2; 13 bases match TRBD2. Germline CDR1 reads SGHTA; CDR2 reads FQGNSA. The CDR3 covers 19 residues. Trimming at V came to 2 bases and at J to 2 bases, leaving 8 bases not matched to a gene.

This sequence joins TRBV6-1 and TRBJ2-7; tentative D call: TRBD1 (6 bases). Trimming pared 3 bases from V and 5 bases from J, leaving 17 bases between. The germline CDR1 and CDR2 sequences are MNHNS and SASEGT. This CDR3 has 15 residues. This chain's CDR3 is CASSDLAGEGHEQYF. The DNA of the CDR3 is TGTGCCAGCAGTGATTTAGCAGGGGAAGGCCACGAGCAGTACTTC.